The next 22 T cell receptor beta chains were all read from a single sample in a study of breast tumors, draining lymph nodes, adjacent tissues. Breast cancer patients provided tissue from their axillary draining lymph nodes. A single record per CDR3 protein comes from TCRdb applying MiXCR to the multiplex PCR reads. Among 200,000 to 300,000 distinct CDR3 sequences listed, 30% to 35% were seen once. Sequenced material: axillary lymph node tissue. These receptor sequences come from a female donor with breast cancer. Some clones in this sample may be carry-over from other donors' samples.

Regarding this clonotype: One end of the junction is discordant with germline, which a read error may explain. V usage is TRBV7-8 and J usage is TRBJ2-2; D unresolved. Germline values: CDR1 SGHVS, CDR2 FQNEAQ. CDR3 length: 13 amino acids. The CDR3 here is CASSQNMEGELFF. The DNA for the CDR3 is TGCGCCAGCAGCCAAAACATGGAGGGGGAGCTGTTTTTT.

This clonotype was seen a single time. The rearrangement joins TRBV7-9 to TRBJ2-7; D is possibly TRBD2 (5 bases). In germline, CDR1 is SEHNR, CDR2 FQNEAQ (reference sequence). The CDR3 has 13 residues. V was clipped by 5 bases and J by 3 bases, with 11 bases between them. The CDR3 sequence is CASSVAAGYEQYF. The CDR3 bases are TGTGCCAGCAGCGTCGCGGCGGGCTACGAGCAGTACTTC.

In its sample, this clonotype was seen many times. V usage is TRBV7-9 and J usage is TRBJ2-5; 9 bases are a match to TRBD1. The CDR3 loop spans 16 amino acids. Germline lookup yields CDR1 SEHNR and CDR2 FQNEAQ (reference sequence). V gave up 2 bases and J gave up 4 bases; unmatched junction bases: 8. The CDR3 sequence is CASSLIGQGKGETQYF. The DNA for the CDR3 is TGTGCCAGCAGCTTAATTGGACAGGGGAAGGGAGAGACCCAGTACTTC.

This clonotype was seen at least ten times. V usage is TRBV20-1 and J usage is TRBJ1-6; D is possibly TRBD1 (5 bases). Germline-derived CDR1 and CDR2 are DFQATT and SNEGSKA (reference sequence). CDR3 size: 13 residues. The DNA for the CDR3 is TGCAGCTCTGAGGGACCTCCGGATTCACCCCTCCACTTT. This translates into CSSEGPPDSPLHF.

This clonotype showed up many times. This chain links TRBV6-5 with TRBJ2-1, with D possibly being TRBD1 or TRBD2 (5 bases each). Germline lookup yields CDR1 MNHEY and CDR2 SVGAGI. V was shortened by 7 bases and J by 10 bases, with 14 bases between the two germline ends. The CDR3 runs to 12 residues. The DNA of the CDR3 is TGTGCCAGCACCGCGACTTGGGGGGAGCAGTTCTTC. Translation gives CASTATWGEQFF.

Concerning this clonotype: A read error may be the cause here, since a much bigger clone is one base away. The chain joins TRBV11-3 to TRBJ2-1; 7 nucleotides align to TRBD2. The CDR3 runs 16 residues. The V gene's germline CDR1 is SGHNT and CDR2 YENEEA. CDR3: CASSLGGGVSDNEQLF. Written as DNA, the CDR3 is TGTGCCAGCAGCTTAGGGGGAGGGGTATCGGACAATGAGCAGCTCTTC.

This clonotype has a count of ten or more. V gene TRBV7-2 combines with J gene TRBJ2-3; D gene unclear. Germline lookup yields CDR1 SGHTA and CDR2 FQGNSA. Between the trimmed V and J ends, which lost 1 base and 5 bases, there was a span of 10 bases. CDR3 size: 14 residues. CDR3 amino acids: CASSLDGPGDTQYF. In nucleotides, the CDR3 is TGTGCCAGCAGCTTAGATGGGCCGGGAGATACGCAGTATTTT. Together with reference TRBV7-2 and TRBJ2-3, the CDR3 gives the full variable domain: GAGVSQSPSNKVTEKGKDVELRCDPISGHTALYWYRQSLGQGLEFLIYFQGNSAPDKSGLPSDRFSAERTGGSVSTLTIQRTQQEDSAVYLCASSLDGPGDTQYFGPGTRLTVL.

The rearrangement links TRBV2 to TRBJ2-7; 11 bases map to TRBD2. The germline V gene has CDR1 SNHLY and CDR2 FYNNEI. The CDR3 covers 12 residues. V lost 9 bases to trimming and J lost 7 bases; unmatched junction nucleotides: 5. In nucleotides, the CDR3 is TGTGCCAGGGGGACTAGCGGTTGGGAGCAGTACTTC. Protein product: CARGTSGWEQYF. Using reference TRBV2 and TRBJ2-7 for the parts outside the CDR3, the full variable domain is EPEVTQTPSHQVTQMGQEVILRCVPISNHLYFYWYRQILGQKVEFLVSFYNNEISEKSEIFDDQFSVERPDGSNFTLKIRSTKLEDSAMYFCARGTSGWEQYFGPGTRLTVT.

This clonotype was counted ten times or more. The CDR3 nucleotides read TGTGCCAGCAGCTTACTTCTAGCGGGAGAGGGGGAGCTGTTTTTT. Protein product: CASSLLLAGEGELFF. V gene TRBV7-3 combines with J gene TRBJ2-2; 10 bases fit TRBD2. Germline V gene data show CDR1 as SGHTA and CDR2 as FQGTGA. The CDR3 consists of 15 residues. V shed 2 bases, J shed 8 bases, and the junction held 5 bases outside the gene matches.

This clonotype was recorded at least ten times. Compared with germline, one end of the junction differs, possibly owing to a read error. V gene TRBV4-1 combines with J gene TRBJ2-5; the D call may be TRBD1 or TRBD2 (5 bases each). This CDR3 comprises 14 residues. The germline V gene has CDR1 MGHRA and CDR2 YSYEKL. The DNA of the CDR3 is TGCGCCAGCAGCCCTTCGTGGGACCAAGAGGCCCAGTACTTC. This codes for CASSPSWDQEAQYF.

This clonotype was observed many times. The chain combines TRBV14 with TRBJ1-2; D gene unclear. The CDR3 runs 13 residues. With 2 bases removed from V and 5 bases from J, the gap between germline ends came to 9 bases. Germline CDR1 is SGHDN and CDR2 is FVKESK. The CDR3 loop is CASSQSQEYGYTF. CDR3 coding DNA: TGTGCCAGCAGCCAAAGCCAGGAATATGGCTACACCTTC. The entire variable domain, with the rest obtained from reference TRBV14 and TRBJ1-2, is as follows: EAGVTQFPSHSVIEKGQTVTLRCDPISGHDNLYWYRRVMGKEIKFLLHFVKESKQDESGMPNNRFLAERTGGTYSTLKVQPAELEDSGVYFCASSQSQEYGYTFGSGTRLTVV.

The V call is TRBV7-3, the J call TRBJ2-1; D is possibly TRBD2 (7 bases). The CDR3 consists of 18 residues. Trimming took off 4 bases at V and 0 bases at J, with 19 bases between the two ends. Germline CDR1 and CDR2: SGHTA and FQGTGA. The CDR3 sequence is CASSSGPGGPDSYNEQFF. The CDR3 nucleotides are TGTGCCAGCAGCTCTGGCCCCGGGGGGCCCGACTCCTACAATGAGCAGTTCTTC.

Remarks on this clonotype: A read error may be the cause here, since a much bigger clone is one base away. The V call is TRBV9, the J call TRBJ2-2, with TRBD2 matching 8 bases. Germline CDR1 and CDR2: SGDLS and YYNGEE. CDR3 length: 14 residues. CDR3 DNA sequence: TGTGCCAGCAGCCCGAGGACCTTCGGGGGGGAGCTGTCTTTT. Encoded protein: CASSPRTFGGELSF.

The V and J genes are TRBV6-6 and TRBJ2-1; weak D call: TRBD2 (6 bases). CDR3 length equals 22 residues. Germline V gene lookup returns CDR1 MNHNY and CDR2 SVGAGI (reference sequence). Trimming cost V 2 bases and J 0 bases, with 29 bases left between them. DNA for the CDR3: TGTGCCAGCAGTTACCGGGAGTGGGGAGGAGAGAGATCCCCGAGCTCCTACAATGAGCAGTTCTTC. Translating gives CASSYREWGGERSPSSYNEQFF.

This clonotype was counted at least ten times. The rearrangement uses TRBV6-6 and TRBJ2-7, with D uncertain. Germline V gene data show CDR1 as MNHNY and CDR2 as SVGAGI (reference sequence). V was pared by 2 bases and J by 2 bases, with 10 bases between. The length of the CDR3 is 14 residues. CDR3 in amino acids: CASSYSQFTYEQYF. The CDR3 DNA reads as TGTGCCAGCAGTTACAGTCAGTTTACCTACGAGCAGTACTTC.

In nucleotides, the CDR3 is TGTGCCAGCAGCTCCCACACCCTCGGGGTGCCGACGCCCTACGAGCAGTACTTC. Its protein product is CASSSHTLGVPTPYEQYF. The rearrangement joins TRBV5-6 to TRBJ2-7; TRBD2 might be the D (5 bases). The V and J ends lost 3 bases and 2 bases respectively, with 24 bases between them. This CDR3 comprises 18 residues. CDR1 and CDR2 from the germline V gene are SGHDT and YYEEEE.

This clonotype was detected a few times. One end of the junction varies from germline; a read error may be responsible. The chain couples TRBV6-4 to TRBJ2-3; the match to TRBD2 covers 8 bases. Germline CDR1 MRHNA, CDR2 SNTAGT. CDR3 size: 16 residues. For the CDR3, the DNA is TGTGCCAGCAGTCACTCGACGGGAGGGGGGGCAGATACGCAGTATTTT. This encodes CASSHSTGGGADTQYF.

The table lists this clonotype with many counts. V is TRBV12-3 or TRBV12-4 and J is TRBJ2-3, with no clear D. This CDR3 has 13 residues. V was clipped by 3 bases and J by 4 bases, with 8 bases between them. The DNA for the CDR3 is TGTGCCAGCAGTTTTAGTCGCGCAGATACGCAGTATTTT. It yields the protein CASSFSRADTQYF.

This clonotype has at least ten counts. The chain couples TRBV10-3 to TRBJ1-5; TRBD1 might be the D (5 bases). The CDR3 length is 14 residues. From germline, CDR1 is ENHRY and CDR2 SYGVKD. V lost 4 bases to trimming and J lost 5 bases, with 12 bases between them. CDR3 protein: CAISAQEADQPQHF. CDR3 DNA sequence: TGTGCCATCAGTGCACAGGAAGCTGATCAGCCCCAGCATTTT.

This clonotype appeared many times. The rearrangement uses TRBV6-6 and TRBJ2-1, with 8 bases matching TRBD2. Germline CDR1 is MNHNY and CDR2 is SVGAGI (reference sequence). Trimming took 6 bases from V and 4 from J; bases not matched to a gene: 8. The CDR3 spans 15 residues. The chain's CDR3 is CASRSERELYNEQFF. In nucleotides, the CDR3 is TGTGCCAGCAGATCGGAGCGGGAGTTGTACAATGAGCAGTTCTTC.

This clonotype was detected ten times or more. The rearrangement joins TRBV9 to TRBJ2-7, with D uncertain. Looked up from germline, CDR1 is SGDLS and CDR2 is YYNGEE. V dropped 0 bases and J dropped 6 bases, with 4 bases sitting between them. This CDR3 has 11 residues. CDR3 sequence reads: CASSVGAEQYF. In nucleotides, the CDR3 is TGTGCCAGCAGCGTAGGGGCCGAGCAGTACTTC.

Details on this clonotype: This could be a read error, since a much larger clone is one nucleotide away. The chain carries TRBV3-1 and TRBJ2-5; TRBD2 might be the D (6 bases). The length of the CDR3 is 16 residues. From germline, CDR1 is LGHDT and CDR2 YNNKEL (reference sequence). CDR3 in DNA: TGTGCCTGCAGCCAAGCCCCCCCTAACAGCGGGGAGACCCAGTACTTC. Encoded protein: CACSQAPPNSGETQYF.